Presented here are 3 T cell receptor beta chains from one specimen sequenced in a study of breast tumors, draining lymph nodes, adjacent tissues. TCRdb analysed the multiplex PCR reads with MiXCR anew, one entry per CDR3 protein. Of about 170,000 distinct CDR3 sequences in the sample, 33% were seen once. Samples came from axillary lymph nodes draining the breast cancer. The specimen sequenced was axillary lymph node tissue. Receptors were obtained from a female donor with breast cancer. Some clones in this sample may be carry-over from other donors' samples.

The chain recombines TRBV7-2 with TRBJ2-1, with 8 bases that match TRBD2. The CDR3 extends over 15 amino acids. Germline V gene data show CDR1 as SGHTA and CDR2 as FQGNSA. Germline trimming cut 3 bases from V and 7 bases from J; bases unmatched to any gene: 8. The CDR3 loop reads CASSFTGTRNNEQFF. CDR3 DNA sequence: TGTGCCAGCAGCTTTACCGGGACTAGAAATAATGAGCAGTTCTTC.

Turning to this clonotype: This may come from a read error, since a much larger clone is one base off. The conserved closing phenylalanine or tryptophan is absent in this CDR3, likely reflecting a read error. This chain links TRBV27 with TRBJ1-5; 10 bases line up with TRBD1. Germline V gives CDR1 MNHEY, CDR2 SMNVEV (reference sequence). V lost 6 bases to trimming and J lost 0 bases; unmatched junction nucleotides: 2. This CDR3 has 15 residues. The CDR3 reads CASRDRGLSNQPQHL. In DNA form, the CDR3 reads TGTGCCAGCAGAGACAGGGGGCTTAGCAATCAGCCCCAGCATCTT.

This clonotype has ten or more counts. The chain has TRBV5-8 and TRBJ2-3; 8 positions agree with TRBD2. The CDR3 has 15 residues. The V gene end was trimmed by 1 base and the J gene end by 5 bases; junction bases not matched to a gene: 6. Germline CDR1 reads SGHTS; CDR2 reads YDEGEE. Written as DNA, the CDR3 is TGTGCCAGCAGCTTGTACCTAGCGGGCGAAGATACGCAGTATTTT. It yields the protein CASSLYLAGEDTQYF. Full variable domain (rest looked up from reference TRBV5-8 and TRBJ2-3): EAGVTQSPTHLIKTRGQQATLRCSPISGHTSVYWYQQALGLGLQFLLWYDEGEERNRGNFPPRFSGRQFPNYSSELNVNALELEDSALYLCASSLYLAGEDTQYFGPGTRLTVL.